These 11 T cell receptor beta chains were sequenced from one sample in a study of PD-1 blockade in mismatch repair-deficient tumors. Assay: immunoSEQ multiplex PCR; the TCRdb copy retains only in-frame clones and omits some. The data contain about 40,000 clones, roughly 77% of them seen just once; the ten biggest clones take up 22%. Sequenced material: peripheral blood, taken 4 weeks after starting pembrolizumab. The source of these receptors is an adult with mismatch repair-deficient cancer.

The chain couples TRBV6-1 to TRBJ2-7; tentatively, D is TRBD2 (6 bases). Deletions cut 2 bases from V and 2 bases from J, with 13 bases between. In germline, CDR1 is MNHNS, CDR2 SASEGT. The CDR3 is 15 residues long. The CDR3 region is CASSELYGGAYEQYF. The CDR3 DNA is TGTGCCAGCAGTGAATTGTACGGGGGAGCCTACGAGCAGTACTTC.

This clone was found once. The genes are TRBV4-1 and TRBJ2-7; D unresolved. The CDR3 extends over 14 amino acids. Germline loops: CDR1 MGHRA, CDR2 YSYEKL. V was clipped by 0 bases and J by 2 bases, with 8 bases between them. CDR3 sequence reads: CASSQDGGTYEQYF. The CDR3 DNA reads TGCGCCAGCAGCCAAGACGGCGGAACCTACGAGCAGTACTTC.

J is TRBJ2-7 and V is TRBV19; D unresolved. Germline-derived CDR1 and CDR2 are LNHDA and SQIVND (reference sequence). This CDR3 contains 13 residues. Trimming shortened V by 5 bases and J by 2 bases, and 10 bases separated the two germline ends. Here the CDR3 reads CASSYGTTYEQYF. The CDR3 DNA reads TGTGCCAGTAGTTACGGCACGACCTACGAGCAGTACTTC.

The rearrangement joins TRBV27 to TRBJ2-7, with 7 bases identical to TRBD2. The germline V gene has CDR1 MNHEY and CDR2 SMNVEV (reference sequence). The V gene end was trimmed by 6 bases and the J gene end by 7 bases; junction bases not matched to a gene: 12. The CDR3 is 14 amino acids. Written as DNA, the CDR3 is TGTGCCAGCAGGGGGAGGGTCCCCGGTGGGGAGCAGTACTTC. Amino acids: CASRGRVPGGEQYF.

This clone is termed medium-sized. This chain uses TRBV11-2 with TRBJ2-7, with D tentatively TRBD1 or TRBD2 (5 bases each). V lost 4 bases and J lost 3, with 22 bases in between. CDR3 length: 17 residues. Per germline, CDR1 SGHAT and CDR2 FQNNGV. The CDR3 DNA reads as TGTGCCAGCAGCTCCTACAGCCGGGGCAGGCTTCACTACGAGCAGTACTTC. As protein: CASSSYSRGRLHYEQYF.

The chain has TRBV4-1 and TRBJ1-1; 10 bases align to TRBD1. J gave up 6 bases and V 6 bases, and 4 bases lay outside the gene matches. From germline, CDR1 is MGHRA and CDR2 YSYEKL. The CDR3 spans 13 residues. CDR3 residues: CASRGTGASEAFF. The CDR3 coding sequence is TGCGCCAGCAGGGGGACAGGGGCGTCTGAAGCTTTCTTT.

This rearrangement joins TRBV6-6 to TRBJ2-2; 10 nucleotides align to TRBD1. Losses at the gene ends were 6 bases for V and 6 bases for J; bases not matched to a gene: 7. This CDR3 spans 15 amino acids. CDR1 and CDR2 (germline): MNHNY, SVGAGI (reference sequence). The CDR3 DNA reads TGTGCCAGCAGACCTCCGGGACAGGGGTCCGGGGAGCTGTTTTTT. This gives the protein CASRPPGQGSGELFF.

V and J are TRBV6-5 and TRBJ1-1, with 7 bases identical to TRBD1. The CDR3 has 14 amino acids. Germline CDR1 is MNHEY and CDR2 is SVGAGI. After removal of 2 bases from V and 4 bases from J, the junction contained 4 bases not matched to a gene. The CDR3 nucleotides read TGTGCCAGCAGTTACCGAAGGGGGCCCACTGAAGCTTTCTTT. Protein product: CASSYRRGPTEAFF.

This clone appeared a few times. V is TRBV7-9 and J is TRBJ1-2; the D gene is possibly TRBD1 (6 bases). CDR1 SEHNR and CDR2 FQNEAQ come from the germline V gene (reference sequence). The CDR3 length is 13 residues. Trimming removed 1 base from V and 3 bases from J, with 6 bases in between. CDR3 amino acids: CASSLGTDYGYTF. The CDR3 coding sequence is TGTGCCAGCAGCTTAGGGACAGACTATGGCTACACCTTC. The variable domain in full, completed from reference TRBV7-9 and TRBJ1-2, reads DTGVSQNPRHKITKRGQNVTFRCDPISEHNRLYWYRQTLGQGPEFLTYFQNEAQLEKSRLLSDRFSAERPKGSFSTLEIQRTEQGDSAMYLCASSLGTDYGYTFGSGTRLTVV.

Written as DNA, the CDR3 is TGTGCCAGCAGCTTTGGGGGGGGCTCCTACGAGCAGTACTTC. This codes for CASSFGGGSYEQYF. This chain links TRBV5-4 with TRBJ2-7; TRBD2 matches at 7 bases. There are 14 residues in the CDR3. The V gene's germline CDR1 is SGHNT and CDR2 YYREEE (reference sequence). The trim removed 2 bases at V and 0 bases at J, leaving 2 bases unmatched.

J is TRBJ2-1 and V is TRBV6-1; possible D gene TRBD1, 6 bases. Germline V gene sequence: CDR1 MNHNS, CDR2 SASEGT. The CDR3 has 14 residues. The V end lost 7 bases, the J end lost 6 bases, and 16 bases lay between the germline ends. In nucleotides, the CDR3 is TGTGCCAGCATCATTGGTGTAGGGGGCAATGAGCAGTTCTTC. This gives the protein CASIIGVGGNEQFF.